The 10 T cell receptor beta chains below all came from one sample that was sequenced in a study of shared clonotypes between healthy human individuals. Here immunoSEQ multiplex PCR was the method, and the copy in TCRdb shows in-frame clones only, minus some. The top ten clones hold approximately 0.44% of a sample with about 1.5 million clones, 95% to 99% of them seen once. Input material: naive CD4+ T cells sorted from blood. The subset: CD45RA+ positively selected. These TCRs come from a man between 25 and 39 years old in good health.

V is TRBV5-5 and J is TRBJ2-1; D unclear. V lost 2 bases to trimming and J lost 7 bases, with 7 bases between them. This CDR3 contains 12 residues. Per germline, CDR1 SGHKS and CDR2 YYEKEE (reference sequence). CDR3 residues: CASSFQLNEQFF. The CDR3 coding sequence is TGTGCCAGCAGCTTTCAGTTGAATGAGCAGTTCTTC.

About this clone: Other DNA sequences within the sample encode an identical CDR3. The chain carries TRBV5-4 and TRBJ1-3; unclear D gene. This CDR3 comprises 15 residues. V lost 0 bases, J lost 1 base, and 8 bases lay in between. Looked up from germline, CDR1 is SGHNT and CDR2 is YYREEE (reference sequence). This CDR3 is CASSLGGVSGNTIYF. The CDR3 DNA sequence: TGTGCCAGCAGCTTGGGGGGAGTGTCTGGAAACACCATATATTTT.

The chain couples TRBV19 to TRBJ1-4; D is unresolved. The germline V and J ends were trimmed by 8 bases and 8 bases, with 18 bases remaining between them. Germline V gene lookup returns CDR1 LNHDA and CDR2 SQIVND (reference sequence). The CDR3 sequence is 14 residues long. The CDR3 loop reads CASHPTGVVEKLFF. The CDR3 DNA sequence: TGTGCCAGTCACCCGACGGGCGTTGTGGAAAAACTGTTTTTT.

Notes on this clone: Other DNA sequences in the sample encode the same CDR3. V gene TRBV29-1 combines with J gene TRBJ2-7, with D tentatively TRBD2 (6 bases). The CDR3 runs 11 residues. Trimming removed 6 bases at V and 3 bases at J, with 9 bases between. Germline CDR1 and CDR2: SQVTM and ANQGSEA. The CDR3 nucleotides are TGCAGCGTGGTGGGGGGCTACGAGCAGTACTTC. Amino acid sequence: CSVVGGYEQYF.

This clone was seen only once. The rearrangement uses TRBV6-5 and TRBJ2-4; D might be TRBD1 (5 bases). The V gene lost 0 bases and the J gene lost 8 bases, with 17 bases spanning the gap. The germline V gene has CDR1 MNHEY and CDR2 SVGAGI. The CDR3 has 16 residues. The CDR3 DNA follows: TGTGCCAGCAGTTACTCTTTTGGATTAGAAGGGGACATTCAGTACTTC. Encoded protein: CASSYSFGLEGDIQYF.

CDR3 sequence (DNA): TGCGCCAGCAGCGCCGGAGGGCTAACGGAGACCCAGTACTTC. Translation gives CASSAGGLTETQYF. This sequence joins TRBV5-1 and TRBJ2-5; the D gene is possibly TRBD2 (6 bases). Germline loops: CDR1 SGHRS, CDR2 YFSETQ. V lost 4 bases, J lost 5 bases, and 15 bases lay in between. The CDR3 is made up of 14 amino acids.

The chain links TRBV5-4 to TRBJ2-1, with 7 bases fitting TRBD2. This CDR3 spans 15 amino acids. After removal of 10 bases from V and 0 bases from J, the junction contained 10 bases not matched to a gene. Per germline, CDR1 SGHNT and CDR2 YYREEE (reference sequence). CDR3 protein: CALGGGSSSYNEQFF. The CDR3 DNA sequence: TGTGCCCTTGGGGGAGGGTCGAGCTCCTACAATGAGCAGTTCTTC.

The gene calls are TRBV15 and TRBJ1-5; D uncertain. The V end lost 0 bases, the J end lost 1 base, and 4 bases lay between the germline ends. This CDR3 region has 14 residues. Germline values: CDR1 LNHNV, CDR2 YYDKDF (reference sequence). CDR3 bases: TGTGCCACCAGCAGAGACTGGAGCAATCAGCCCCAGCATTTT. Protein sequence: CATSRDWSNQPQHF.

This chain joins TRBV27 and TRBJ2-7, with D tentatively TRBD1 or TRBD2 (5 bases each). Trimming took 4 bases from V and 3 from J, leaving 13 bases between them. Germline assignment: CDR1 MNHEY and CDR2 SMNVEV (reference sequence). The CDR3 sequence is 14 residues long. The CDR3 nucleotides read TGTGCCAGCAGTTACACCGGGACCCACTACGAGCAGTACTTC. Its translation is CASSYTGTHYEQYF.

DNA of the CDR3: TGTGCCAGCAGCCATGAGACATGGACCGGGGAGCTGTTTTTT. This translates into CASSHETWTGELFF. The V and J genes are TRBV14 and TRBJ2-2; D ambiguous. CDR3 size: 14 residues. V lost 3 bases and J 5 bases, leaving 10 bases between the germline ends. CDR1 is SGHDN, CDR2 FVKESK, per germline.